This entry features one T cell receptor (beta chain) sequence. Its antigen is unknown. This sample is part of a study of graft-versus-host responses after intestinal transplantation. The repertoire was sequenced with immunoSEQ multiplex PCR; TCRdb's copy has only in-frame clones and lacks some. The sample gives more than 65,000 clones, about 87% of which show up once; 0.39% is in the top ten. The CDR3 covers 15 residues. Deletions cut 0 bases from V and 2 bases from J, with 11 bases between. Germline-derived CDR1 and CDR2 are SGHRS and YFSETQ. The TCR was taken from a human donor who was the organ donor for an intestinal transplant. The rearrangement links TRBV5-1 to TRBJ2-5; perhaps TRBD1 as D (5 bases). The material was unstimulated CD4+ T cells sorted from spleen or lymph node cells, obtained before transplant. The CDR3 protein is CASSLAWAGQETQYF. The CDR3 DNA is TGCGCCAGCAGCTTGGCCTGGGCAGGGCAAGAGACCCAGTACTTC.